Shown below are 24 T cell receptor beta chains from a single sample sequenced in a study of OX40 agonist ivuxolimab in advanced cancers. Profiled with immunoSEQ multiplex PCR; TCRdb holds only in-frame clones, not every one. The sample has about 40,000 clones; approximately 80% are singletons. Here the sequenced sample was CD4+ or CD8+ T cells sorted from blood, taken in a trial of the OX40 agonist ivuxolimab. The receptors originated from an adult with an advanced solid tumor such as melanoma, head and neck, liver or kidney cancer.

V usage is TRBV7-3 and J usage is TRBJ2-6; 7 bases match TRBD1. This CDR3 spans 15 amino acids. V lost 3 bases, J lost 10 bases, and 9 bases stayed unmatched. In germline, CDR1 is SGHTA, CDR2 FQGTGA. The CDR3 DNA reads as TGTGCCAGCAGCTTCGCATCCGGGACAGCAAACGTCCTGACTTTC. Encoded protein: CASSFASGTANVLTF.

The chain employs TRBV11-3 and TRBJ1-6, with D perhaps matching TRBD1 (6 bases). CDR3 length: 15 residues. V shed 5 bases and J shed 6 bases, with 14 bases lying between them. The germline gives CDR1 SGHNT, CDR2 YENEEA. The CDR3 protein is CASSQQGLSNSPLHF. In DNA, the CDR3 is TGTGCCAGCAGCCAACAGGGCTTAAGTAATTCACCCCTCCACTTT.

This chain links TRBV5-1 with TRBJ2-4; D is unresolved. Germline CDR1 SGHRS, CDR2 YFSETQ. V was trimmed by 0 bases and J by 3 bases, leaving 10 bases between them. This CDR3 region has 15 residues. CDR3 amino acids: CASSLGPLGKNIQYF. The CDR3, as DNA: TGCGCCAGCAGCTTGGGCCCCCTGGGCAAAAACATTCAGTACTTC. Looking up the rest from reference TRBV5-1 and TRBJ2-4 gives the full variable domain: KAGVTQTPRYLIKTRGQQVTLSCSPISGHRSVSWYQQTPGQGLQFLFEYFSETQRNKGNFPGRFSGRQFSNSRSEMNVSTLELGDSALYLCASSLGPLGKNIQYFGAGTRLSVL.

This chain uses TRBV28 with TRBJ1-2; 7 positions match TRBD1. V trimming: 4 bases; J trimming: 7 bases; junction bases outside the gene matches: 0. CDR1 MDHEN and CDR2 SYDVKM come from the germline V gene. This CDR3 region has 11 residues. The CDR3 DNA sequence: TGTGCCAGCAGTTACAGGGGTGGCTACACCTTC. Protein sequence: CASSYRGGYTF.

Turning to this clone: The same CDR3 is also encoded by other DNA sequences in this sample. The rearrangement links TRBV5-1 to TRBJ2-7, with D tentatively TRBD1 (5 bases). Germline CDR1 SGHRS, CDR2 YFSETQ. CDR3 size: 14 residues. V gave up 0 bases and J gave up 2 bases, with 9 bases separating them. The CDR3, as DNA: TGCGCCAGCAGCTTGGGACAGACTGCCTACGAGCAGTACTTC. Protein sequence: CASSLGQTAYEQYF.

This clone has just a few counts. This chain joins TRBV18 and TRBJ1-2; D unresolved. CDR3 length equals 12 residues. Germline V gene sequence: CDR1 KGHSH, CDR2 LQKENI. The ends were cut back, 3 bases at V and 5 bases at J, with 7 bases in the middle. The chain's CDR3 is CASSPTIYGYTF. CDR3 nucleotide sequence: TGTGCCAGCTCACCGACGATTTATGGCTACACCTTC.

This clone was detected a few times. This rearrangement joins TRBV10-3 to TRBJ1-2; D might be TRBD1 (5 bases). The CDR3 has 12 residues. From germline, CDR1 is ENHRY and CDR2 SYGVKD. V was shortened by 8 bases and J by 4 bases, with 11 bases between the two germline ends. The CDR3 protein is CAISTGVYGYTF. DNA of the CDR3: TGTGCCATCTCAACAGGCGTCTATGGCTACACCTTC.

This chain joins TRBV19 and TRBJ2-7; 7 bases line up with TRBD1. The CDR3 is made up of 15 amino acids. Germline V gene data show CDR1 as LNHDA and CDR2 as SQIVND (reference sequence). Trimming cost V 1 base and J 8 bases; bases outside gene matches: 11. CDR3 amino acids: CASSIGSGTVSQQYF. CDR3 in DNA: TGTGCCAGTAGTATAGGCTCCGGGACAGTATCACAGCAGTACTTC.

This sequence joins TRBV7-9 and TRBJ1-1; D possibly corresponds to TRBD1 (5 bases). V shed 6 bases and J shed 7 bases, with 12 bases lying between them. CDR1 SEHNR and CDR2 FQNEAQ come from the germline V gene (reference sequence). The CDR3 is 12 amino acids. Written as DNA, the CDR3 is TGTGCCAGCAGGTCTAGAGGGGATGAAGCTTTCTTT. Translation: CASRSRGDEAFF.

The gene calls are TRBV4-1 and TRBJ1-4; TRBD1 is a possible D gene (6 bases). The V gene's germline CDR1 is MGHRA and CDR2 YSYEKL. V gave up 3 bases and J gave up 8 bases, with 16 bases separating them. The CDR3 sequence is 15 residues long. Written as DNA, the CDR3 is TGCGCCAGCAGCCAGAAGTGGGCAGGGGCGGAAAAACTGTTTTTT. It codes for CASSQKWAGAEKLFF.

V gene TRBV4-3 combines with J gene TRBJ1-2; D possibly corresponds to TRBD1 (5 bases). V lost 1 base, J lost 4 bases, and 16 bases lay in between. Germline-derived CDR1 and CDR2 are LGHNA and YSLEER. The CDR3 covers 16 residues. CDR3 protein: CASSQVPRGLGYGYTF. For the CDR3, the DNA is TGCGCCAGCAGCCAAGTCCCTAGGGGCCTGGGCTATGGCTACACCTTC.

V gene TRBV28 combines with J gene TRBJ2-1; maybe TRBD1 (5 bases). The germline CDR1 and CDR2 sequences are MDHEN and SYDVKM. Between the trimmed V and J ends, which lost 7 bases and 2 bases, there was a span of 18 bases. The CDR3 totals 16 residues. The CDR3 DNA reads TGTGCCAGCACCGTAGTGCCAGGGTCCACCTACAATGAGCAGTTCTTC. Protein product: CASTVVPGSTYNEQFF.

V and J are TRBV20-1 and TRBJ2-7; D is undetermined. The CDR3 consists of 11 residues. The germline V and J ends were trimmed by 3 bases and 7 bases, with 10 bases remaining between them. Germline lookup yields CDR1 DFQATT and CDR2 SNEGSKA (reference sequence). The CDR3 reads CSASPRREQYF. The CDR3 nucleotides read TGCAGTGCTAGCCCCCGCCGGGAGCAGTACTTC.

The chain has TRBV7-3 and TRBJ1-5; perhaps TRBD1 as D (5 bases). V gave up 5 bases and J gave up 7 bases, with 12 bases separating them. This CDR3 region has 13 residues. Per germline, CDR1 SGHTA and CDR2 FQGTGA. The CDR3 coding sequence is TGTGCCAGCAGCCTGGGGCGGGAGCAGCCCCAGCATTTT. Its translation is CASSLGREQPQHF.

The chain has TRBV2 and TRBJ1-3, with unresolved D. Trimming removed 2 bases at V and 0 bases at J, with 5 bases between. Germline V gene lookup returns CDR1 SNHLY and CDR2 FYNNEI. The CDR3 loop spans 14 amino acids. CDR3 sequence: CASSEYSSGNTIYF. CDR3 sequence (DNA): TGTGCCAGCAGTGAATACAGCTCTGGAAACACCATATATTTT.

In DNA form, the CDR3 reads TGCGCCAGCAGCCAGGAACCGGGACTAGCGGGAGGGATGTATGAGCAGTTCTTC. As protein: CASSQEPGLAGGMYEQFF. V and J are TRBV4-3 and TRBJ2-1; 16 nucleotides agree with TRBD2. With V trimmed by 3 bases and J by 8 bases, 10 bases remained unmatched. The CDR3 totals 18 residues. CDR1 is LGHNA, CDR2 YSLEER, per germline.

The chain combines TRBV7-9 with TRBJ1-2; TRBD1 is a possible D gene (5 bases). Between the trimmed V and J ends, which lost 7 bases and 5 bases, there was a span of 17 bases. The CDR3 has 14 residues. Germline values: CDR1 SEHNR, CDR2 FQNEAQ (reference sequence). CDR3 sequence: CASTRESGSYGYTF. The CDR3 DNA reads TGTGCCAGCACCAGGGAATCAGGCTCTTATGGCTACACCTTC.

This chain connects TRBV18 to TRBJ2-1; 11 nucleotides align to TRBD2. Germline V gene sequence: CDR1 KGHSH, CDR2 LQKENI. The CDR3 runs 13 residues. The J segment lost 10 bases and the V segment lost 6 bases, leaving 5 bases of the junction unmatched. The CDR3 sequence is CASSSGRGNEQFF. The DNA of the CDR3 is TGTGCCAGCTCTAGCGGGAGGGGGAACGAGCAGTTCTTC.

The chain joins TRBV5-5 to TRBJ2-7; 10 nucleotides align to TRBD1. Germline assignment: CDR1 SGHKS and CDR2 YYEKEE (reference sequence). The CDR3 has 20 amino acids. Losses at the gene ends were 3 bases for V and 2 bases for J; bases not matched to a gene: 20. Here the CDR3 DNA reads TGTGCCAGCAGCTCCCGGGACAGGGGATCCTCCCGCGACGCTCCCTACGAGCAGTACTTC. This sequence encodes CASSSRDRGSSRDAPYEQYF.

The CDR3 DNA is TGTGCCAGCTCACCACGGTCAGGGGAGGCTGAAGCTTTCTTT. Translation gives CASSPRSGEAEAFF. This chain joins TRBV18 and TRBJ1-1, with a possible D match to TRBD1 (6 bases). The CDR3 is 14 amino acids. Germline V gives CDR1 KGHSH, CDR2 LQKENI. The V end lost 1 base, the J end lost 6 bases, and 12 bases lay between the germline ends.

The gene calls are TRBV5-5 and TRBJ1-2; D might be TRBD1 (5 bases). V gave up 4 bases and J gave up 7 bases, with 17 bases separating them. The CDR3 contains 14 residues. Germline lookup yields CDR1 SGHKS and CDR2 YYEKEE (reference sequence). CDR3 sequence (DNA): TGTGCCAGCAGCGCCCCGGGGGGGAGATTTGGCTACACCTTC. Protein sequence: CASSAPGGRFGYTF.

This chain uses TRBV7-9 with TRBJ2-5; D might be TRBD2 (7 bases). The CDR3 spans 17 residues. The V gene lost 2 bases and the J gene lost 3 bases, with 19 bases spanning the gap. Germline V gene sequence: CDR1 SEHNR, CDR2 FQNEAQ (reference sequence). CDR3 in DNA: TGTGCCAGCAGCTTAAGCGGGGCGGGGCAGGGGAAAGAGACCCAGTACTTC. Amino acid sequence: CASSLSGAGQGKETQYF.

The CDR3 nucleotides read TGTGCCAGCAGCTTAGGTAGCGGGAGTGGCCAAGAGACCCAGTACTTC. It yields the protein CASSLGSGSGQETQYF. The chain couples TRBV7-3 to TRBJ2-5, with TRBD2 matching 9 bases. V shed 2 bases and J 1 base; nucleotides not matched to a gene: 5. CDR1 and CDR2 from the germline V gene are SGHTA and FQGTGA. The CDR3 is 16 amino acids.

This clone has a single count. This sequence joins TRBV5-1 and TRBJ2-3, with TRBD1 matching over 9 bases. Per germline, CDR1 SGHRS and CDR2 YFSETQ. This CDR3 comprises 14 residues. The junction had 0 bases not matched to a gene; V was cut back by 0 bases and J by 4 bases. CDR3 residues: CASSLGQGADTQYF. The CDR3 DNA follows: TGCGCCAGCAGCTTGGGACAGGGGGCAGATACGCAGTATTTT.